This TCR beta chain was documented in a study of beta chain features in type 1 diabetes. Study outcomes and limitations: Compared with healthy donors, patients appeared to share more similar naive, central memory and regulatory TCRB repertoires. Moderately but significantly shorter TCRB CDR3s were found in Type 1 diabetes patients in all four CD4+ subsets. PCR might preferentially amplify shorter templates, equally in patients and controls.

The table lists this clone with a few counts. The antigen remains undetermined. Expressed TCRB transcripts were sequenced after all isolated RNA was converted to cDNA. The assay was immunoSEQ multiplex PCR, and TCRdb's table has in-frame clones only and misses some. The table includes roughly 300,000 clones, approximately 15% detected once. Every single donor gave one heparinised blood draw, and these averaged roughly 120 mL. CD45RO/CCR7/CD25/CD127/CD95/CD27 sorting isolated CD4+ naive, central memory, regulatory and stem cell-like memory cells. The CDR3 is made up of 13 amino acids. Germline values: CDR1 SQVTM, CDR2 ANQGSEA. With 6 bases clipped from V and 2 bases from J, the junction kept 5 bases outside the gene matches.

V is TRBV29-1 and J is TRBJ1-1, with 8 bases that match TRBD1. The clonotype originates from a man aged 25-45 years with type 1 diabetes. Sample: naive CD4+ T cells from blood. CDR3 in amino acids: CSVADRGNTEAFF. CDR3 DNA: TGCAGCGTGGCCGACAGGGGCAACACTGAAGCTTTCTTT. Looking up the rest from reference TRBV29-1 and TRBJ1-1 gives the full variable domain: SAVISQKPSRDICQRGTSLTIQCQVDSQVTMMFWYRQQPGQSLTLIATANQGSEATYESGFVIDKFPISRPNLTFSTLTVSNMSPEDSSIYLCSVADRGNTEAFFGQGTRLTVV.